One sample yielded the 30 T cell receptor beta chains listed below, sequenced in a study of blood T cells in healthy people across ages. Primers used in a second PCR of roughly 6 to 11 cycles were a sample-barcoded 5' primer and a J-beta primer mix. TCRdb re-analysed the 5' RACE reads in MiXCR, keeping a single row per CDR3 protein. Of roughly 1.6 million distinct CDR3 sequences detected, around 35% appear once; the ten largest clones hold roughly 12%. The specimen sequenced was blood. These receptors all stem from a woman aged 25-40 years in good health.

The table lists this clonotype with a few counts. This chain connects TRBV6-2 or TRBV6-3 to TRBJ2-5; the D gene is possibly TRBD2 (5 bases). The CDR3 runs 16 residues. The germline V gene encodes CDR1 MNHEY and CDR2 SVGEGT. Deletions cut 0 bases from V and 2 bases from J, with 13 bases between. The CDR3 loop is CASSYSRARPQETQYF. The DNA for the CDR3 is TGTGCCAGCAGTTACTCGCGGGCAAGGCCTCAAGAGACCCAGTACTTC.

This clonotype occurred a few times. The chain's CDR3 is CSADDSSPYEQYF. The CDR3 DNA follows: TGCAGTGCTGATGACAGTTCGCCTTACGAGCAGTACTTC. This chain links TRBV20-1 with TRBJ2-5, with D possibly being TRBD1 (5 bases). The end of the DNA is better explained by TRBJ2-7, so the J call may be wrong. Germline CDR1 and CDR2: DFQATT and SNEGSKA (reference sequence). The CDR3 sequence is 13 residues long.

V and J are TRBV20-1 and TRBJ2-4, with D tentatively TRBD2 (5 bases). The J call could be wrong; TRBJ2-7 is a better fit for the DNA end. The length of the CDR3 is 15 residues. The germline gives CDR1 DFQATT, CDR2 SNEGSKA (reference sequence). CDR3 in amino acids: CSARTEAGRGREQYF. The CDR3 nucleotides are TGCAGTGCCCGAACGGAGGCAGGCCGGGGTCGCGAGCAGTACTTC.

V is TRBV28 and J is TRBJ2-1; 11 bases align to TRBD2. Germline CDR1 and CDR2: MDHEN and SYDVKM. The V gene end was trimmed by 7 bases and the J gene end by 4 bases; junction bases not matched to a gene: 9. The CDR3 extends over 16 amino acids. In nucleotides, the CDR3 is TGTGCCAGCAACCATCCCGGGACTAGCGGATACAATGAGCAGTTCTTC. Protein sequence: CASNHPGTSGYNEQFF.

This chain links TRBV12-3 or TRBV12-4 with TRBJ2-7, with 10 bases aligning to TRBD2. The J call is doubtful: the DNA matches TRBJ2-5 better. This CDR3 region has 15 residues. The CDR3 reads CASSFASGSQETQYF. CDR3 sequence (DNA): TGTGCCAGCAGTTTCGCTAGCGGGAGCCAAGAGACCCAGTACTTC.

V usage is TRBV10-3 and J usage is TRBJ1-1; D is possibly TRBD1 (6 bases). Germline V gives CDR1 ENHRY, CDR2 SYGVKD. The CDR3 runs 15 residues. Trimming removed 3 bases at V and 2 bases at J, with 13 bases between. For the CDR3, the DNA is TGTGCCATCAGTGAATTGGCGGGGGCCAACACTGAAGCTTTCTTT. Translating it yields CAISELAGANTEAFF.

This rearrangement joins TRBV5-8 to TRBJ2-1; no clear D. Deletions cut 0 bases from V and 7 bases from J, with 14 bases between. CDR3 length: 15 residues. Germline V gives CDR1 SGHTS, CDR2 YDEGEE. CDR3 coding DNA: TGTGCCAGCAGCTTGGTTGAGGCAGGCAAGAATGAGCAGTTCTTC. Its protein product is CASSLVEAGKNEQFF.

The chain links TRBV5-1 to TRBJ2-1; TRBD1 might be the D (6 bases). Trimming cost V 0 bases and J 8 bases, with 18 bases left between them. This CDR3 is 16 amino acids long. Germline V lookup: CDR1 SGHRS, CDR2 YFSETQ. The CDR3 coding sequence is TGCGCCAGCAGCTTGGGGGGGACAAGAGGGGTCGATGAGCAGTTCTTC. The encoded protein is CASSLGGTRGVDEQFF.

This clonotype was recorded a few times. The chain recombines TRBV27 with TRBJ1-5, with a weak D call TRBD1 (5 bases). The germline V gene encodes CDR1 MNHEY and CDR2 SMNVEV (reference sequence). The V and J ends lost 5 bases and 4 bases respectively, with 21 bases between them. CDR3 length: 17 residues. The CDR3 region is CASSPMTTGPLNQPQHF. For the CDR3, the DNA is TGTGCCAGCAGTCCAATGACAACAGGTCCCCTTAATCAGCCCCAGCATTTT.

On this clonotype: A read error is possible here, since a much larger clone lies one base away. The chain carries TRBV6-1 and TRBJ2-1, with D unresolved. Looked up from germline, CDR1 is MNHNS and CDR2 is SASEGT. V was cut by 7 bases and J by 5 bases, with 18 bases left in between. This CDR3 comprises 15 residues. The CDR3 nucleotides are TGTGCCAGCAACGAAGTGGCTAACCCTCACAATGAGCAGTTCTTC. This encodes CASNEVANPHNEQFF.

The chain is built from TRBV5-1 and TRBJ2-3; 9 nucleotides align to TRBD1. V shed 4 bases, J shed 6 bases, and the junction held 9 bases outside the gene matches. CDR1 is SGHRS and CDR2 is YFSETQ in the germline V gene. CDR3 length equals 15 residues. The CDR3 DNA reads TGCGCCAGCAGCCCTTTACAGGGGGCAGGTGATACGCAGTATTTT. It codes for CASSPLQGAGDTQYF.

This clonotype was counted between two and nine times. The V and J genes are TRBV11-2 and TRBJ2-7, with TRBD1 matching 8 bases. The CDR3 has 15 amino acids. CDR1 and CDR2 from the germline V gene are SGHAT and FQNNGV. V was pared by 6 bases and J by 0 bases, with 7 bases of the junction left unmatched. The CDR3 DNA sequence: TGTGCCAGCAGACACAGGGGGTACCCCTCCTACGAGCAGTACTTC. Residues: CASRHRGYPSYEQYF.

This clonotype was observed a few times. The rearrangement links TRBV21-1 to TRBJ1-6; TRBD1 was called by the table and not checked on the DNA. TRBV21-1 is an annotated pseudogene. The CDR3 loop spans 14 amino acids. The CDR3 DNA reads as TGTGCCAGCAGCAAGGGGGCGGAGAATTCACCCCTCCACTTT. Translating gives CASSKGAENSPLHF.

This chain uses TRBV4-1 with TRBJ1-6; D is uncertain. Deletions cut 6 bases from V and 0 bases from J, with 15 bases between. Germline CDR1 is MGHRA and CDR2 is YSYEKL. The CDR3 has 17 residues. This CDR3 reads CASSLSSRSSYNSPLHF. CDR3 in DNA: TGCGCCAGCAGTCTAAGTTCTAGGAGCTCCTATAATTCACCCCTCCACTTT.

In this sample, this clonotype turned up many times. The chain links TRBV29-1 to TRBJ2-7; D gene uncertain. V gave up 7 bases and J gave up 2 bases, with 12 bases separating them. CDR3 size: 12 residues. Germline V gene lookup returns CDR1 SQVTM and CDR2 ANQGSEA. CDR3 bases: TGCAGCGGAGAGACTGAAACCTACGAGCAGTACTTC. Protein: CSGETETYEQYF.

This clonotype showed up just a few times. The chain carries TRBV5-1 and TRBJ1-1; 10 positions match TRBD1. The germline gives CDR1 SGHRS, CDR2 YFSETQ. J lost 3 bases, V lost 3 bases, and 14 bases had no gene match. This CDR3 is 18 amino acids long. CDR3 nucleotide sequence: TGCGCCAGCAGCTCATCCCGGGACAGGGGTTCGCTCGACACTGAAGCTTTCTTT. It codes for CASSSSRDRGSLDTEAFF.

This clonotype has just one count. The chain employs TRBV6-4 and TRBJ1-1; no clear D gene. CDR1 and CDR2 from the germline V gene are MRHNA and SNTAGT. Trimming took 6 bases from V and 2 from J, leaving 10 bases between them. The CDR3 sequence is 13 residues long. The CDR3 loop reads CASRLRANTEAFF. As DNA, the CDR3 is TGTGCCAGCAGATTGAGAGCTAACACTGAAGCTTTCTTT.

The chain uses TRBV6-1 and TRBJ1-5; possible D gene TRBD1, 6 bases. Per the germline V gene, CDR1 is MNHNS and CDR2 is SASEGT. Between the trimmed V and J ends, which lost 6 bases and 6 bases, there was a span of 15 bases. The length of the CDR3 is 14 residues. The CDR3 sequence is CASRPEGGFQPQHF. The CDR3 coding sequence is TGTGCCAGCAGACCCGAAGGGGGGTTTCAGCCCCAGCATTTT.

V and J are TRBV28 and TRBJ2-7; TRBD1 agrees at 8 bases. The germline V gene has CDR1 MDHEN and CDR2 SYDVKM. CDR3 length: 16 residues. The ends lost 2 bases at V and 2 bases at J; junction bases unmatched: 8. The CDR3 DNA follows: TGTGCCAGCAGTTTAGGAAGGGACAGGAACACCTACGAGCAGTACTTC. Translating it yields CASSLGRDRNTYEQYF.

The chain employs TRBV28 and TRBJ2-5, with TRBD1 matching over 8 bases. The CDR3 is 17 amino acids. V trimming: 7 bases; J trimming: 3 bases; junction bases outside the gene matches: 16. Germline lookup yields CDR1 MDHEN and CDR2 SYDVKM. DNA of the CDR3: TGTGCCAGCAAAGGGACAGGTCAAACGGGGAGCAAAGAGACCCAGTACTTC. Translated, it gives CASKGTGQTGSKETQYF.

The chain combines TRBV12-3 or TRBV12-4 with TRBJ1-2; no clear D gene. CDR3 length: 13 amino acids. Trimming shortened V by 3 bases and J by 0 bases, and 5 bases separated the two germline ends. DNA for the CDR3: TGTGCCAGCAGTTTTGTTCCTAACTATGGCTACACCTTC. It encodes CASSFVPNYGYTF.

This sequence joins TRBV12-3 or TRBV12-4 and TRBJ2-3; D unresolved. The length of the CDR3 is 13 residues. Deletions cut 6 bases from V and 2 bases from J, with 9 bases between. The CDR3 here is CASSLWDTDTQYF. The CDR3 bases are TGTGCCAGCAGCCTGTGGGACACAGATACGCAGTATTTT.

With regard to this clonotype: Germline and junction disagree at one end, which may indicate a read error. The J gene is TRBJ2-2, the V gene TRBV7-8; TRBD2 aligns across 7 bases. The CDR3 has 13 amino acids. Germline V lookup: CDR1 SGHVS, CDR2 FQNEAQ. The CDR3, as DNA: TGTGCCAGCAGCCCCCTACCCCGGGGGGAGCGGTTTTTT. As protein: CASSPLPRGERFF.

The sample holds many counts of this clonotype. The chain couples TRBV2 to TRBJ2-5, with D tentatively TRBD2 (5 bases). V was clipped by 3 bases and J by 1 base, with 12 bases between them. CDR3 size: 15 residues. Germline CDR1 reads SNHLY; CDR2 reads FYNNEI. CDR3 amino acids: CASSEGSSSQETQYF. The CDR3 nucleotides read TGTGCCAGCAGTGAGGGGAGCTCCAGCCAAGAGACCCAGTACTTC.

The rearrangement joins TRBV15 to TRBJ1-1; 8 bases agree with TRBD1. Germline CDR1 is LNHNV and CDR2 is YYDKDF (reference sequence). The CDR3 is made up of 17 amino acids. V was clipped by 10 bases and J by 6 bases; unmatched bases: 22. CDR3 region: CAIVDLRYDRGAAEAFF. DNA of the CDR3: TGTGCCATCGTCGACCTGCGATATGACAGGGGCGCCGCTGAAGCTTTCTTT.

This clonotype was picked up a small number of times. The chain combines TRBV29-1 with TRBJ1-2; D is unresolved. Trimming removed 3 bases from V and 1 base from J, with 15 bases in between. The CDR3 has 15 amino acids. CDR1 and CDR2 (germline): SQVTM, ANQGSEA. The CDR3 region has the DNA TGCAGCGTTGATCTTTTGGCGGAAGGTAACTATGGCTACACCTTC. It translates to CSVDLLAEGNYGYTF.

The chain has TRBV13 and TRBJ2-1; D perhaps matches TRBD2 (7 bases). This CDR3 contains 17 residues. Trimming removed 4 bases at V and 10 bases at J, with 26 bases between. CDR1 is PRHDT, CDR2 FYEKMQ, per germline (reference sequence). CDR3 residues: CASSSIPRAGADREQFF. The CDR3 DNA is TGTGCCAGCAGCTCTATCCCGAGGGCGGGGGCCGACAGGGAGCAGTTCTTC.

The chain recombines TRBV27 with TRBJ2-1; no reliable D call. Looked up from germline, CDR1 is MNHEY and CDR2 is SMNVEV (reference sequence). V was shortened by 2 bases and J by 6 bases, with 11 bases between the two germline ends. The CDR3 is 14 amino acids. CDR3 bases: TGTGCCAGCAGTTTAGGTCCAGAAGGCAATGAGCAGTTCTTC. The encoded protein is CASSLGPEGNEQFF.

About this clonotype itself: Possible read error: a much larger clone is one base away. V gene TRBV12-3 or TRBV12-4 combines with J gene TRBJ2-6; no definite D call. V lost 7 bases to trimming and J lost 8 bases, with 9 bases between them. The CDR3 covers 12 residues. CDR3 in DNA: TGTGCCAGCAATATCGGGCCCAACGTCCTGACTTTC. Translated, it gives CASNIGPNVLTF.

The chain employs TRBV3-1 and TRBJ2-7; 8 bases agree with TRBD1. The assigned J gene may be wrong: the sequence end matches TRBJ2-5 better. The CDR3 is 14 amino acids. Per germline, CDR1 LGHDT and CDR2 YNNKEL (reference sequence). The CDR3 spells CASSQVDREETQYF. The CDR3 bases are TGTGCCAGCAGCCAAGTGGACAGGGAGGAGACCCAGTACTTC.